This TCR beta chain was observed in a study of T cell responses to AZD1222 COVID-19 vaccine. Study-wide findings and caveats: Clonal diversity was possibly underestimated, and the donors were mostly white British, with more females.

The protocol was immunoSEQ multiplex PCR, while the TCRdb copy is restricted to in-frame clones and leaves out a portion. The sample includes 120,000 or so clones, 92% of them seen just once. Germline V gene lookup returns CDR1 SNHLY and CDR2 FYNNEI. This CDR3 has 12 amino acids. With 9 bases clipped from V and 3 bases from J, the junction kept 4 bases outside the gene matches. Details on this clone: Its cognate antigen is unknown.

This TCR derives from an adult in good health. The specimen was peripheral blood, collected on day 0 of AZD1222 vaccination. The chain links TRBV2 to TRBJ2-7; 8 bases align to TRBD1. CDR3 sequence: CASQGAGYEQYF. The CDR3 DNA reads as TGTGCCAGTCAGGGGGCGGGCTACGAGCAGTACTTC.